One T cell receptor beta chain is described in this entry. The junction had 13 bases not matched to a gene; V was cut back by 4 bases and J by 7 bases. The CDR3 has 17 amino acids. Germline lookup yields CDR1 SGHRS and CDR2 YFSETQ. This sample stems from a study of CD8 T cells in Susac syndrome. The RNA input was roughly 0.45 to 1 ug, and it was reverse transcribed with random hexamers. TCRdb passed the immunoSEQ multiplex PCR reads through MiXCR, listing each CDR3 protein once. The profile shows 110,000 to 150,000 distinct CDR3 sequences, under 97% of them singletons. Material: CD4+ T cells from PBMCs. The chain uses TRBV5-1 and TRBJ2-1; 11 bases are a match to TRBD2. The source is a human donor with Susac syndrome. CDR3 protein: CASSPSLAGGIRNEQFF. CDR3 DNA sequence: TGCGCCAGCAGCCCTTCATTAGCGGGAGGGATACGGAATGAGCAGTTCTTC.